The next 17 T cell receptor beta chains were all read from a single sample in a study of blood T cell repertoires in COVID-19. This table comes from immunoSEQ multiplex PCR, and its TCRdb copy is limited to in-frame clones, with some not included. The sample consists of around 430,000 clones, 70% to 90% of them appearing once. The sample taken for sequencing was peripheral blood. These receptors were collected from a woman aged 45-65 years with COVID-19, enrolled during active disease.

This clone appeared a single time. J is TRBJ1-4 and V is TRBV12-3 or TRBV12-4; D not resolved. Trimming left V 5 bases short and J 8 bases short, with 12 bases between. CDR3 length: 13 residues. CDR3 in amino acids: CASSRRSGEKLFF. The CDR3 nucleotides read TGTGCCAGCAGTCGCCGGAGTGGAGAAAAACTGTTTTTT.

V and J are TRBV28 and TRBJ1-2; 7 bases match TRBD1. The CDR3 loop spans 12 amino acids. The V gene's germline CDR1 is MDHEN and CDR2 SYDVKM. The junction had 8 bases not matched to a gene; V was cut back by 7 bases and J by 9 bases. CDR3 in amino acids: CASTSGDSRYTF. The CDR3 coding sequence is TGTGCCAGCACCTCCGGGGACAGTCGCTACACCTTC.

This clone has a single count. J is TRBJ1-2 and V is TRBV12-3 or TRBV12-4; tentative D call: TRBD1 (5 bases). CDR3 size: 13 residues. Trimming left V 6 bases short and J 3 bases short, with 11 bases between. The CDR3 DNA reads as TGTGCCAGCAGAATCTCCAGGGACTATGGCTACACCTTC. It translates to CASRISRDYGYTF.

This sequence joins TRBV3-1 (or the pseudogene TRBV3-2) and TRBJ2-7, with 10 positions matching TRBD1. With 3 bases clipped from V and 5 bases from J, the junction kept 7 bases outside the gene matches. Germline V CDR1 and CDR2: LGHDT, YNNKEL (reference sequence). This CDR3 is 15 amino acids long. The CDR3 sequence is CASSQAGTGAHEQYF. The CDR3 nucleotides are TGTGCCAGCAGCCAGGCCGGGACAGGGGCCCACGAGCAGTACTTC.

Points on this clone: This sample also contains other DNA sequences that code for the same CDR3. V is TRBV19 and J is TRBJ1-2; 11 bases fit TRBD1. V lost 6 bases, J lost 8 bases, and 2 bases stayed unmatched. In germline, CDR1 is LNHDA, CDR2 SQIVND (reference sequence). This CDR3 has 12 residues. The CDR3 region is CASRGTGGGYTF. The CDR3 region has the DNA TGTGCCAGTAGGGGGACAGGGGGAGGCTACACCTTC.

In DNA form, the CDR3 reads TGCGCCAGCAGCTTCAGGGGGCAGGGAGAAAAACTGTTTTTT. It translates to CASSFRGQGEKLFF. The chain uses TRBV5-1 and TRBJ1-4; 8 bases align to TRBD1. The germline V gene encodes CDR1 SGHRS and CDR2 YFSETQ. The V segment lost 2 bases and the J segment 8 bases; nucleotides outside the gene matches: 5. The CDR3 sequence is 14 residues long.

The CDR3 is CSVGRDYNEQFF. The CDR3 bases are TGCAGCGTTGGTCGGGACTACAATGAGCAGTTCTTC. The V gene is TRBV29-1, the J gene TRBJ2-1, with D possibly matching TRBD2 (5 bases). CDR1 SQVTM and CDR2 ANQGSEA come from the germline V gene. V was shortened by 4 bases and J by 3 bases, with 7 bases between the two germline ends. The CDR3 is 12 residues long.

The CDR3 coding sequence is TGTGCCACCAGTTCGGGAGAGGGGGCAGCGGCGGAGACCCAGTACTTC. It codes for CATSSGEGAAAETQYF. This chain uses TRBV24-1 with TRBJ2-5; D perhaps matches TRBD1 (7 bases). The CDR3 sequence is 16 residues long. Germline values: CDR1 KGHDR, CDR2 SFDVKD. V was shortened by 6 bases and J by 5 bases, with 21 bases between the two germline ends.

The V and J genes are TRBV19 and TRBJ1-4; weak D call: TRBD1 (5 bases). This CDR3 has 14 residues. Per the germline V gene, CDR1 is LNHDA and CDR2 is SQIVND (reference sequence). V lost 5 bases and J 3 bases, leaving 10 bases between the germline ends. The CDR3 loop reads CASSPARANEKLFF. CDR3 DNA sequence: TGTGCCAGTAGTCCCGCCAGGGCTAATGAAAAACTGTTTTTT.

The chain recombines TRBV2 with TRBJ1-1, with D tentatively TRBD1 (5 bases). V lost 9 bases and J lost 1, with 12 bases in between. The CDR3 sequence is 13 residues long. Per the germline V gene, CDR1 is SNHLY and CDR2 is FYNNEI. For the CDR3, the DNA is TGTGCCAGTCGCTGGACACCGAACACTGAAGCTTTCTTT. Protein sequence: CASRWTPNTEAFF.

The chain joins TRBV27 to TRBJ1-2, with 8 bases identical to TRBD1. The germline V gene encodes CDR1 MNHEY and CDR2 SMNVEV (reference sequence). The CDR3 is 17 amino acids. Trimming took 1 base from V and 3 from J; bases not matched to a gene: 10. The CDR3 loop is CASSLYPPTGAHYGYTF. In nucleotides, the CDR3 is TGTGCCAGCAGTTTATACCCCCCGACAGGGGCCCACTATGGCTACACCTTC.

The chain combines TRBV2 with TRBJ1-5; D might be TRBD1 (5 bases). The CDR3 runs to 15 residues. Germline CDR1 is SNHLY and CDR2 is FYNNEI. V gave up 7 bases and J gave up 1 base, with 14 bases separating them. Here the CDR3 reads CASNGGKLSNQPQHF. The CDR3, as DNA: TGTGCCAGCAACGGGGGTAAACTAAGCAATCAGCCCCAGCATTTT. Drawing the rest from reference TRBV2 and TRBJ1-5, the complete variable domain is EPEVTQTPSHQVTQMGQEVILRCVPISNHLYFYWYRQILGQKVEFLVSFYNNEISEKSEIFDDQFSVERPDGSNFTLKIRSTKLEDSAMYFCASNGGKLSNQPQHFGDGTRLSIL.

The J gene is TRBJ1-2, the V gene TRBV4-1; D ambiguous. V lost 1 base and J lost 7, with 16 bases in between. The CDR3 spans 15 residues. CDR1 and CDR2 (germline): MGHRA, YSYEKL. The DNA of the CDR3 is TGCGCCAGCAGCCAAGGGGCTTTCGAGGGTGGTGGCTACACCTTC. Translation gives CASSQGAFEGGGYTF.

V gene TRBV5-4 combines with J gene TRBJ2-1; D perhaps matches TRBD2 (5 bases). CDR1 is SGHNT and CDR2 is YYREEE in the germline V gene (reference sequence). This CDR3 region has 13 residues. V lost 2 bases and J 5 bases, leaving 8 bases between the germline ends. For the CDR3, the DNA is TGTGCCAGCAGCTTTCGGGGAGACAATGAGCAGTTCTTC. This sequence encodes CASSFRGDNEQFF.

The genes are TRBV30 and TRBJ2-2; TRBD2 agrees at 11 bases. The V segment lost 0 bases and the J segment 9 bases; nucleotides outside the gene matches: 9. Germline V CDR1 and CDR2: GTSNPN, SVGIG (reference sequence). The CDR3 is 16 amino acids. CDR3 in amino acids: CAWSVLSSGGPRELFF. In DNA form, the CDR3 reads TGTGCCTGGAGTGTACTTTCTAGCGGGGGGCCAAGGGAGCTGTTTTTT.

This sequence joins TRBV27 and TRBJ1-2; D possibly corresponds to TRBD1 (5 bases). The CDR3 spans 15 residues. Germline V gives CDR1 MNHEY, CDR2 SMNVEV (reference sequence). Trimming pared 0 bases from V and 9 bases from J, leaving 17 bases between. The CDR3 coding sequence is TGTGCCAGCAGTTTATCTGACAGATACTATGGTAGCTACACCTTC. It codes for CASSLSDRYYGSYTF.

The V call is TRBV11-2, the J call TRBJ2-5; the D gene is possibly TRBD2 (7 bases). V lost 5 bases and J 4 bases, leaving 17 bases between the germline ends. The germline V gene encodes CDR1 SGHAT and CDR2 FQNNGV. This CDR3 region has 15 residues. As DNA, the CDR3 is TGTGCCAGCAGCCTCGGGGGGCCCTCAGGAGAGACCCAGTACTTC. Residues: CASSLGGPSGETQYF.